This TCR beta chain stems from a study of cytomegalovirus exposure and HLA in healthy donors (dated 2017 in TCRdb). Turning to the overall study: According to an earlier analysis of a few hundred of the donors, roughly 180 million T cells yielded over 100 million unique TCR beta sequences and around 280 Gb of sequence data. To predict cytomegalovirus infection status, the study brought together high-throughput TCR immunosequencing, statistical association of individual TCRs with disease status, and machine learning. Of the roughly 420 genotyped donors, 75% to 85% were placed in the genetic ancestry cluster associated with self-reported Caucasian donors. Every repertoire in the discovery cohort had been generated on one and the same sequencing platform. Rather than using new phenotypic data, the later analysis identified candidate immune exposures from TCR beta sequences and from how often those sequences occurred across donors. The study profiled the T cell repertoires of 666 subjects by immunosequencing and related them to cytomegalovirus serostatus. The study was designed to test whether signatures of past pathogen exposure could be identified by cataloging public T cell receptors. In a later genetic analysis, genome-wide SNP genotypes for about three fifths of the roughly 670 donors were used, and that subset was treated as a discovery cohort. An earlier analysis of a few hundred of the donors applied high-throughput TCR beta sequencing to assess whether each TCR beta V gene segment acted as functional or pseudogenic. To study patterns of TCR occurrence, a later analysis re-analyzed previously published TCR beta repertoires from around 670 donors and added high-resolution HLA genotyping. HLA typing included class I and class II loci at four-digit resolution. Alongside the repertoire data, information on donor age, sex, ethnicity and CMV serostatus was compiled. A separate validation cohort of more than 100 different subjects was used in addition to the roughly 700-subject first cohort. Roughly 5 DR-DQ haplotypes were handled as single units for association and clustering, since linkage in the cohort was strong. About 300 gigabases of sequencing data and 70 million to 100 million unique TCR sequences made up an early release that covered approximately 650 HLA-typed donors. Across about 380 genotyped donors of the cohort, an average of about 240,000 unique TCR beta nucleotide sequences per donor were sequenced, and roughly 17% of those sequences were non-productive. Typing coverage varied by locus: 629-630 donors for A, B, C, DRB1 and DQB1; under 550 for DQA1; 600 to 610 for DPA1; more than 450 for DPB1.

As concerns this clone: Its antigen remains unidentified. No base-level quality is on record; no much larger clone is a single base apart.

Study-level results and caveats: Several of the top co-occurrence clusters appeared to be linked to parvovirus B19, influenza, CMV and Epstein-Barr virus, according to a later analysis. About 17 rarely observed V segments, including chromosome 9 orphons, were excluded from the earlier analysis of approximately 600 of the donors because counts were too low. Compared with the 666-donor mean, donors in an Asian-associated ancestry cluster had fewer N-insertions in productive TCRs, according to a later genetic analysis. Presence/absence analyses assumed roughly uniform sequencing depth across donors, an assumption that may not hold. A group of highly shared sequence variants was considered likely to be a technical artifact of the sequencing pipeline. HLA typing was unavailable for some donors at each locus, so association tests used only the typed subset. Because the 87-base-pair reads could not distinguish some IMGT-functional V segments, including TRBV6-2 and TRBV6-3, those segments were excluded. An association between a missense DCLRE1C variant and V-gene and J-gene trimming of TCR beta chains was found in a later genetic analysis and replicated in an independent cohort. The only immune exposure information available for the cohort was CMV serostatus. In vitro tests confirmed that a few of the cytomegalovirus-associated TCR beta chains recognize cytomegalovirus antigens. Correlated functional status among segregating V segments might reflect linkage disequilibrium, but an unknown experimental factor could not be ruled out. Strong co-occurrence of HLA alleles, especially DR and DQ, made assigning TCR associations to individual alleles difficult. A further reported finding was that TCR beta sequences accurately predicted the HLA-A and HLA-B alleles for most subjects in the first cohort. In a later analysis, HLA-associated TCR beta chains showed more clonal expansion and lower generation probabilities than non-associated chains that were equally common. The classifier was reported to diagnose cytomegalovirus status with high specificity and sensitivity in both the original cohort and the validation cohort. In this cohort, only TCR beta chains were sequenced, and detectable features were limited by the absence of alpha or paired-chain data. An earlier analysis of around 600 of the donors showed that most TCR beta V segments appeared in productive rearrangements either about 87% or about 30% of the time, which broadly matched IMGT annotations. In a later analysis, most CMV-associated TCR beta chains were found to appear HLA-restricted, with HLA associations seemingly driven largely by CMV exposure. In a later analysis, the rate of TCR association differed among HLA loci, with DRB1 alleles having the most associated TCRs and HLA-C alleles having the fewest. The study listed approximately 150 TCR beta chains as associated with cytomegalovirus. It was suggested by the authors that the approach could potentially be generalized to other disease states and immunological phenotypes. In a later analysis, more than 15,000 TCR beta sequences were associated with specific HLA alleles at a false discovery rate of 0.05. While some public TCRs were present in many individuals, most TCR sequences turned up only very rarely across donors.

The library relied on the immunoSEQ multiplex PCR assay. For the multiplex PCR, a mixture combining 60 forward primers for TCR Vbeta segments and 13 reverse primers for TCR Jbeta segments was used. Amplification of the CDR3 region of rearranged TCR beta genes was performed with a multiplex PCR assay on genomic DNA. The amplified TCR beta libraries were sequenced on the Illumina HiSeq System as 87-base-pair reads. Under the source paper's analysis protocol: In a later analysis, some 80 million unique TCR beta chains were counted across the approximately 670 repertoires, and roughly 9.9 million of these chains were shared by at least two donors. To remove PCR and sequencing errors, raw reads were error-corrected and collapsed into unique sequences using a nearest-neighbor algorithm that merged closely related sequences. To assign V, D and J gene segments, CDR3 sequences were aligned to IMGT reference sequences. For a sequence to be retained, a match of at least six nucleotides to both a V gene segment and a J gene segment was required. Rearrangements were called productive when the CDR3 lacked stop codons and stayed in frame with V and J; all others were non-productive. Following IMGT convention, CDR3 was defined as the stretch from the second conserved V-encoded cysteine to the conserved J-encoded phenylalanine. In an earlier analysis of around 600 of the donors, sequences lacking an unambiguous match to a single V gene segment were excluded. In an earlier analysis of a few hundred of the donors, a V segment was called functional when productive rearrangements were above 56.7%, and segregating when the standard deviation between donors exceeded 5%. To diagnose cytomegalovirus status from the catalog of TCR beta chain sequences, a statistical classification framework was built. A later analysis assigned V and J genes by comparing TCR nucleotide sequences with IMGT/GENE-DB human TR gene sequences. In a later analysis, CDR3 sequences and most-parsimonious VDJ recombination scenarios were assigned using the TCRdist pipeline. In a later analysis, each TCR beta chain was defined by its CDR3 amino acid sequence together with its V-gene family, and reads lacking a unique V-gene family were excluded. In a later analysis, a few hundred highly shared, low-generation-probability nucleotide sequences were removed to address suspected cross-contamination and a sequencing artifact. For each public chain, a later analysis derived a clonal expansion index from normalized ranks of inferred template counts within each repertoire. A later analysis computed generation probabilities with a VDJ recombination model fitted to out-of-frame rearrangements, and checked the results against IGoR. Hypergeometric tests were used in a later analysis to score TCR-TCR, TCR-HLA and TCR-CMV co-occurrence, with a repertoire-size bias correction applied to the TCR pairs. In a later analysis, false discovery rates were estimated by permuting HLA or CMV assignments 20 times. In a later analysis, co-occurring TCRs were grouped using DBSCAN, and TCRdist sequence similarity was added for clustering within HLA-allele-positive subsets. For co-occurrence clustering, repertoires with fewer than 30,000 or more than 120,000 public chains were excluded, along with roughly five repertoires with anomalous nucleotide sharing. TCRdb retrieved this table from immuneACCESS and kept in-frame rearrangements only. Not all clones are present; in checked studies, unresolved V genes account for under half, and no reason is known for the remainder. V and J calls plus clone size are reproduced from that table; the DNA served to infer D and trimming. The sample table records 150,000 to 200,000 clones; about three quarters of these occur just once. Less than 1.1% of the sample belongs to the ten largest clones.

Sequences LGHNA (CDR1) and YSLEER (CDR2) are obtained from the germline V gene. Inclusive of the bounding cysteine and phenylalanine, the CDR3 is 13 residues long. CDR3 DNA only is kept here, 39 bases in frame from base 1. Between the V and J ends, shortened by 1 base and 9 bases respectively, the junction contains 10 bases. In total, 500 to 700 healthy bone marrow donors made up the cohort. At the time of sampling, all cohort members were nominally healthy, though unrecorded immune exposures were likely present. The donor tested CMV seronegative and was one of the 352 seronegative cohort members. Each donor provided a peripheral blood sample, and peripheral blood mononuclear cells were used for TCR beta sequencing. The Qiagen DNeasy Blood Extraction Kit was used to extract genomic DNA from the blood cell samples.

The chain was built from TRBV4-3 and TRBJ2-1, with no reliable assignment of the D segment. The clonotype originates from a middle-aged woman in good health and CMV-seronegative. What was sequenced was PBMCs. The CDR3 region: CASSQGRNGEQFF. The nucleotides are TGCGCCAGCAGCCAAGGAAGAAACGGTGAGCAGTTCTTC.